The 32 T cell receptor beta chains in this list originate from one sample, sequenced in a study of shared clonotypes between healthy human individuals. TCRdb keeps only in-frame clones here, not all; method: immunoSEQ multiplex PCR. The repertoire holds 1,100,000 or so clones, with around three quarters as singletons. Sequenced material: memory CD4+ T cells from PBMCs. Subset specified: CD45RA-negative fraction. The receptors were sampled from a young man in good health. Some clones in this sample may be carry-over from other donors' samples.

The chain employs TRBV27 and TRBJ1-1, with D maybe TRBD1 (6 bases). The CDR3 has 15 amino acids. V was shortened by 2 bases and J by 6 bases, with 16 bases between the two germline ends. The germline CDR1 and CDR2 sequences are MNHEY and SMNVEV (reference sequence). CDR3 sequence (DNA): TGTGCCAGCAGTTTAACTGGGGTTTGGGGGCCTGAAGCTTTCTTT. Its translation: CASSLTGVWGPEAFF.

J is TRBJ1-3 and V is TRBV15, with 7 nucleotides matching TRBD1. Trimming at V came to 4 bases and at J to 5 bases, leaving 14 bases not matched to a gene. This CDR3 contains 17 residues. CDR1 and CDR2 from the germline V gene are LNHNV and YYDKDF (reference sequence). The CDR3 here is CATSNAGRRDSRNTIYF. CDR3 coding DNA: TGTGCCACCAGCAACGCGGGTCGCCGGGACAGCCGAAACACCATATATTTT.

The chain is built from TRBV6-1 and TRBJ1-1; 8 bases are a match to TRBD1. CDR1 and CDR2 from the germline V gene are MNHNS and SASEGT. This CDR3 has 15 residues. With V trimmed by 1 base and J by 5 bases, 6 bases remained unmatched. CDR3 sequence (DNA): TGTGCCAGCAGTGAAGTTCGGACAGGGCGGACTGAAGCTTTCTTT. Its translation: CASSEVRTGRTEAFF.

As for this clone: This may be a read error: a much more frequent sequence differs by one nucleotide. The chain employs TRBV5-6 and TRBJ2-2; D not resolved. This CDR3 has 11 residues. V dropped 0 bases and J dropped 8 bases, with 2 bases sitting between them. Looked up from germline, CDR1 is SGHDT and CDR2 is YYEEEE. This CDR3 is CASSLEGELFF. The CDR3 DNA sequence: TGTGCCAGCAGCTTGGAAGGGGAGCTGTTTTTT. The entire variable domain, with the rest obtained from reference TRBV5-6 and TRBJ2-2, is as follows: DAGVTQSPTHLIKTRGQQVTLRCSPKSGHDTVSWYQQALGQGPQFIFQYYEEEERQRGNFPDRFSGHQFPNYSSELNVNALLLGDSALYLCASSLEGELFFGEGSRLTVL.

This chain joins TRBV5-4 and TRBJ2-7, with TRBD1 matching over 8 bases. Germline V gives CDR1 SGHNT, CDR2 YYREEE (reference sequence). The trim removed 4 bases at V and 3 bases at J, leaving 6 bases unmatched. This CDR3 is 14 amino acids long. CDR3 coding DNA: TGTGCCAGCAGCCCCAGGACAGGGAGCTACGAGCAGTACTTC. Translation gives CASSPRTGSYEQYF.

This chain links TRBV7-8 with TRBJ2-1; D not resolved. The germline V gene has CDR1 SGHVS and CDR2 FQNEAQ. There are 14 residues in the CDR3. Trimming removed 2 bases from V and 5 bases from J, with 10 bases in between. CDR3 region: CASSLLMRNNEQFF. The CDR3 DNA follows: TGTGCCAGCAGCTTACTCATGAGAAACAATGAGCAGTTCTTC. Variable domain in full (rest from reference TRBV7-8 and TRBJ2-1): GAGVSQSPRYKVAKRGQDVALRCDPISGHVSLFWYQQALGQGPEFLTYFQNEAQLDKSGLPSDRFFAERPEGSVSTLKIQRTQQEDSAVYLCASSLLMRNNEQFFGPGTRLTVL.

Remarks on this clone: Being one base from a much bigger clone, this may be a read error. The sample has other DNA sequences that encode this CDR3 too. This chain uses TRBV28 with TRBJ1-2, with D unresolved. CDR1 is MDHEN and CDR2 is SYDVKM in the germline V gene. This CDR3 has 13 residues. Trimming pared 2 bases from V and 1 base from J, leaving 5 bases between. The CDR3 loop is CASSLTDNYGYTF. CDR3 DNA: TGTGCCAGCAGTTTAACAGATAACTATGGCTACACCTTC.

Points on this clone: This sample also contains other DNA sequences that code for the same CDR3. This chain connects TRBV19 to TRBJ2-6, with D possibly TRBD2 on 6 matching bases. Germline CDR1 reads LNHDA; CDR2 reads SQIVND (reference sequence). The V end lost 3 bases, the J end lost 2 bases, and 8 bases lay between the germline ends. The CDR3 length is 15 residues. The CDR3 reads CASSIGGPGANVLTF. In DNA form, the CDR3 reads TGTGCCAGTAGTATCGGGGGACCTGGGGCCAACGTCCTGACTTTC.

The chain carries TRBV20-1 and TRBJ2-3; D gene uncertain. Trimming cost V 5 bases and J 7 bases, with 10 bases left between them. CDR1 and CDR2 (germline): DFQATT, SNEGSKA (reference sequence). The CDR3 runs 11 residues. CDR3 region: CSAYQRNTQYF. CDR3 nucleotides: TGCAGTGCTTACCAGAGAAATACGCAGTATTTT.

The rearrangement links TRBV7-8 to TRBJ2-1, with D possibly TRBD2 on 6 matching bases. The CDR3 spans 16 residues. CDR1 is SGHVS, CDR2 FQNEAQ, per germline. The ends were cut back, 4 bases at V and 2 bases at J, with 15 bases in the middle. CDR3 nucleotides: TGTGCCAGCAGCTCCTCGGGCGGGGCCACCTACAATGAGCAGTTCTTC. Amino acid sequence: CASSSSGGATYNEQFF.

V usage is TRBV6-1 and J usage is TRBJ2-5; 7 positions agree with TRBD2. The CDR3 has 15 amino acids. The V and J ends lost 2 bases and 5 bases, in that order; junction bases with no gene match: 8. The germline V gene encodes CDR1 MNHNS and CDR2 SASEGT. CDR3: CASSELAAPGETQYF. CDR3 sequence (DNA): TGTGCCAGCAGTGAACTAGCGGCCCCGGGGGAGACCCAGTACTTC.

Here the CDR3 DNA reads TGTGCCAGCAGCCGTCGTCAGGGCAGCTCCTACGAGCAGTACTTC. It yields the protein CASSRRQGSSYEQYF. The chain carries TRBV7-9 and TRBJ2-7; perhaps TRBD1 as D (5 bases). This CDR3 comprises 15 residues. Trimming shortened V by 5 bases and J by 0 bases, and 14 bases separated the two germline ends. Germline V gene sequence: CDR1 SEHNR, CDR2 FQNEAQ (reference sequence). Together with reference TRBV7-9 and TRBJ2-7, the CDR3 gives the full variable domain: DTGVSQNPRHKITKRGQNVTFRCDPISEHNRLYWYRQTLGQGPEFLTYFQNEAQLEKSRLLSDRFSAERPKGSFSTLEIQRTEQGDSAMYLCASSRRQGSSYEQYFGPGTRLTVT.

The chain joins TRBV11-2 to TRBJ2-3; TRBD1 aligns across 9 bases. The J segment lost 0 bases and the V segment lost 3 bases, leaving 1 base of the junction unmatched. CDR1 SGHAT and CDR2 FQNNGV come from the germline V gene. The CDR3 extends over 15 amino acids. The CDR3 nucleotides read TGTGCCAGCAGCTTCGGGACAGGGAGCACAGATACGCAGTATTTT. Protein: CASSFGTGSTDTQYF. Full variable domain (rest looked up from reference TRBV11-2 and TRBJ2-3): EAGVAQSPRYKIIEKRQSVAFWCNPISGHATLYWYQQILGQGPKLLIQFQNNGVVDDSQLPKDRFSAERLKGVDSTLKIQPAKLEDSAVYLCASSFGTGSTDTQYFGPGTRLTVL.

This clone turned up a few times. The same CDR3 also results from other DNA sequences found in this sample. The chain carries TRBV7-9 and TRBJ1-5; TRBD1 aligns across 7 bases. The length of the CDR3 is 14 residues. Per germline, CDR1 SEHNR and CDR2 FQNEAQ (reference sequence). The V gene end was trimmed by 5 bases and the J gene end by 2 bases; junction bases not matched to a gene: 3. The CDR3 is CASSPGGGNQPQHF. The DNA for the CDR3 is TGTGCCAGCAGCCCAGGGGGTGGCAATCAGCCCCAGCATTTT.

The genes are TRBV20-1 and TRBJ2-5; D not certain. The CDR3 runs 10 residues. V dropped 6 bases and J dropped 5 bases, with 7 bases sitting between them. Germline V gene sequence: CDR1 DFQATT, CDR2 SNEGSKA (reference sequence). The CDR3 sequence: CSAQGETQYF. The CDR3 DNA reads TGCAGTGCCCAAGGGGAGACCCAGTACTTC.

This chain uses TRBV10-3 with TRBJ2-7; 9 nucleotides line up with TRBD1. J lost 5 bases, V lost 2 bases, and 7 bases had no gene match. The CDR3 is 15 residues long. Looked up from germline, CDR1 is ENHRY and CDR2 is SYGVKD. This chain's CDR3 is CAISEMGQGVHEQYF. The DNA of the CDR3 is TGTGCCATCAGTGAGATGGGACAGGGAGTCCACGAGCAGTACTTC.

This chain connects TRBV5-1 to TRBJ2-5; 8 bases fit TRBD2. V was clipped by 6 bases and J by 5 bases; unmatched bases: 12. Looked up from germline, CDR1 is SGHRS and CDR2 is YFSETQ. The CDR3 spans 15 residues. The CDR3 DNA reads as TGCGCCAGCATCCCTTCGGGGTCGGGAGGGGAGACCCAGTACTTC. It codes for CASIPSGSGGETQYF.

About this clone: The same CDR3 can be traced to other DNA sequences in this sample. J is TRBJ2-7 and V is TRBV18; D is ambiguous. Trimming cost V 2 bases and J 2 bases, with 4 bases left between them. Germline V gives CDR1 KGHSH, CDR2 LQKENI. CDR3 length: 12 amino acids. The CDR3 loop is CASSPDPYEQYF. CDR3 bases: TGTGCCAGCTCACCAGATCCCTACGAGCAGTACTTC.

The V call is TRBV29-1, the J call TRBJ1-1; D not certain. V shed 3 bases and J shed 0 bases, with 8 bases lying between them. This CDR3 is built from 13 residues. Germline lookup yields CDR1 SQVTM and CDR2 ANQGSEA. CDR3 amino acids: CSVEKGMNTEAFF. The CDR3 DNA follows: TGCAGCGTTGAGAAGGGTATGAACACTGAAGCTTTCTTT.

V and J are TRBV9 and TRBJ2-7; no firm D call. This CDR3 comprises 13 residues. V was trimmed by 3 bases and J by 3 bases, leaving 10 bases between them. Germline lookup yields CDR1 SGDLS and CDR2 YYNGEE. CDR3 in DNA: TGTGCCAGCAGCGCCCACGATAACTACGAGCAGTACTTC. Protein product: CASSAHDNYEQYF.

This clone came up many times. V is TRBV6-5 and J is TRBJ1-2; D gene unclear. The CDR3 totals 12 residues. Germline CDR1 and CDR2: MNHEY and SVGAGI. Trimming cost V 7 bases and J 5 bases, with 11 bases left between them. The chain's CDR3 is CASKDDRYGYTF. The DNA for the CDR3 is TGTGCCAGCAAAGACGACCGATATGGCTACACCTTC.

This chain joins TRBV28 and TRBJ1-2; possible D gene TRBD1, 5 bases. There are 14 residues in the CDR3. From germline, CDR1 is MDHEN and CDR2 SYDVKM. The ends were cut back, 10 bases at V and 3 bases at J, with 18 bases in the middle. Written as DNA, the CDR3 is TGTGCCATCCCGGGGGGGGGAACTGACTATGGCTACACCTTC. Translation: CAIPGGGTDYGYTF.

The chain combines TRBV4-1 with TRBJ2-5; the D gene is possibly TRBD1 (5 bases). The ends were cut back, 5 bases at V and 0 bases at J, with 13 bases in the middle. The CDR3 consists of 15 residues. Germline-derived CDR1 and CDR2 are MGHRA and YSYEKL. The CDR3 DNA follows: TGCGCCAGCAGCTGGGGCTCGCCTAACCAAGAGACCCAGTACTTC. This codes for CASSWGSPNQETQYF.

The chain is built from TRBV7-3 and TRBJ1-2; D is uncertain. The CDR3 runs 11 residues. Germline loops: CDR1 SGHTA, CDR2 FQGTGA. Trimming took off 6 bases at V and 7 bases at J, with 9 bases between the two ends. CDR3 sequence: CASSSRGGYTF. The CDR3 DNA follows: TGTGCCAGCAGTTCGCGCGGTGGCTACACCTTC.

This rearrangement joins TRBV30 to TRBJ2-1; 7 positions agree with TRBD2. The CDR3 spans 14 residues. Per the germline V gene, CDR1 is GTSNPN and CDR2 is SVGIG (reference sequence). With 0 bases clipped from V and 6 bases from J, the junction kept 5 bases outside the gene matches. The CDR3: CAWSVVGRVNEQFF. The CDR3 nucleotides read TGTGCCTGGAGTGTGGTAGGGAGGGTCAATGAGCAGTTCTTC.

The table lists this clone with many counts. The chain uses TRBV29-1 and TRBJ2-2; D gene uncertain. V lost 7 bases to trimming and J lost 1 base, with 10 bases between them. From germline, CDR1 is SQVTM and CDR2 ANQGSEA. CDR3 length: 13 residues. In nucleotides, the CDR3 is TGCAGCGGAGACAAGAGGAACACCGGGGAGCTGTTTTTT. Protein: CSGDKRNTGELFF.

The V and J genes are TRBV7-2 and TRBJ2-1; TRBD2 might be the D (5 bases). This CDR3 spans 13 amino acids. Germline lookup yields CDR1 SGHTA and CDR2 FQGNSA. V gave up 0 bases and J gave up 7 bases, with 7 bases separating them. The DNA for the CDR3 is TGTGCCAGCAGCTTAGCGCCGGGGAATGAGCAGTTCTTC. Its translation: CASSLAPGNEQFF.

This chain links TRBV27 with TRBJ1-2; no definite D call. Germline CDR1 and CDR2: MNHEY and SMNVEV (reference sequence). The CDR3 has 15 amino acids. The ends were cut back, 5 bases at V and 2 bases at J, with 15 bases in the middle. The CDR3 bases are TGTGCCAGCAGTAAACAAGCGGGCGGGAACTATGGCTACACCTTC. Protein sequence: CASSKQAGGNYGYTF.

This rearrangement joins TRBV9 to TRBJ2-5; no definite D call. Germline V gene lookup returns CDR1 SGDLS and CDR2 YYNGEE. With 0 bases removed from V and 7 bases from J, the gap between germline ends came to 19 bases. The CDR3 totals 16 residues. CDR3 DNA sequence: TGTGCCAGCAGCGTAGGGATTTTTGGGCCCCCTGGGACCCAGTACTTC. This encodes CASSVGIFGPPGTQYF.

This chain links TRBV9 with TRBJ2-3, with 10 bases fitting TRBD2. V lost 0 bases to trimming and J lost 0 bases; unmatched junction nucleotides: 7. The CDR3 is made up of 18 amino acids. Germline V gene data show CDR1 as SGDLS and CDR2 as YYNGEE. The CDR3 nucleotides read TGTGCCAGCAGCGTAGGGACTAGCGGATATACTAGCACAGATACGCAGTATTTT. This encodes CASSVGTSGYTSTDTQYF.

This clone was observed a single time. This rearrangement joins TRBV27 to TRBJ2-7, with no clear D. CDR1 is MNHEY, CDR2 SMNVEV, per germline (reference sequence). V was trimmed by 1 base and J by 3 bases, leaving 13 bases between them. This CDR3 is 15 amino acids long. The CDR3 region has the DNA TGTGCCAGCAGTTTATTGGCAAACAGCTACTACGAGCAGTACTTC. This codes for CASSLLANSYYEQYF.

This chain connects TRBV2 to TRBJ2-7; D ambiguous. Germline CDR1 reads SNHLY; CDR2 reads FYNNEI. The CDR3 is 14 residues long. V gave up 6 bases and J gave up 4 bases, with 16 bases separating them. CDR3 nucleotides: TGTGCCAGCAGCTCCCAGTGGGGTACTTACGAGCAGTACTTC. Translation: CASSSQWGTYEQYF.